This T cell receptor (beta chain) emerged from a study of beta chain features in type 1 diabetes. As for the study in general: Age, gender and cell yields were alike across patients and healthy donors.

This clone was found a few times. Its antigen remains unidentified. Findings and caveats of the study: Shortening that was moderate but significant affected the TCRB CDR3s of Type 1 diabetes patients in all four CD4+ subsets.

Reverse transcription of all isolated RNA meant that expressed TCRB transcripts were sequenced. Some clones are missing from TCRdb's copy, which holds only in-frame ones; the method was immunoSEQ multiplex PCR. This table has over 200,000 clones, around 9.9% appearing once. This CDR3 has 12 residues. V gave up 5 bases and J gave up 0 bases, with 3 bases separating them. The germline CDR1 and CDR2 sequences are SGHTA and FQGNSA. This chain links TRBV7-2 with TRBJ2-3; no reliable D call. This receptor was obtained from a man aged 30-40 years with type 1 diabetes. Material: naive CD4+ T cells from blood. The CDR3 sequence: CASSQSTDTQYF. Here the CDR3 DNA reads TGTGCCAGCAGCCAAAGCACAGATACGCAGTATTTT.